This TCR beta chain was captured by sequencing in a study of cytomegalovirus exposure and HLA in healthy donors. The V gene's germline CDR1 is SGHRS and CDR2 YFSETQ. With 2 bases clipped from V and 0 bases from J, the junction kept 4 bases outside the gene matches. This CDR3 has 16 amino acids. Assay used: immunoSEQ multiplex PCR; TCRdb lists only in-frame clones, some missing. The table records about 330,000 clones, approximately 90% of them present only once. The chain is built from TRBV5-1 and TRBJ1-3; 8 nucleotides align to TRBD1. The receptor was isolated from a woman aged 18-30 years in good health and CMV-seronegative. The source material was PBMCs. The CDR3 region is CASSLWTGNSGNTIYF. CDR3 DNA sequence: TGCGCCAGCAGCTTATGGACAGGGAACTCTGGAAACACCATATATTTT.